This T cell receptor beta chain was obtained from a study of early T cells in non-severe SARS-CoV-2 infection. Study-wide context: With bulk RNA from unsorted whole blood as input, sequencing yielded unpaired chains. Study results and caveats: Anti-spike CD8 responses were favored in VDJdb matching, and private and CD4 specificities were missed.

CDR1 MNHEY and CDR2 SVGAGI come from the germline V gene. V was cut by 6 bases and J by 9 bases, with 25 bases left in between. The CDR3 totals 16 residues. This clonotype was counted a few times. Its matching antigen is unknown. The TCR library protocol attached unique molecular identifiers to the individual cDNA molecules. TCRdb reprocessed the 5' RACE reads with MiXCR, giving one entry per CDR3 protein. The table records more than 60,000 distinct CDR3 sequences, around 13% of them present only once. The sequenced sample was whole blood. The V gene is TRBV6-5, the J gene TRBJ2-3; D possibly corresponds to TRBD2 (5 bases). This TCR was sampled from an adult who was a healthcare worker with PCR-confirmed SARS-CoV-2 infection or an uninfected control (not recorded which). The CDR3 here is CASSQIGQGSGVTQYF. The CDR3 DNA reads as TGTGCCAGCAGCCAAATCGGTCAAGGGAGTGGAGTAACGCAGTATTTT.